The rows below give T cell receptor beta chains drawn from one sample of a study of cytomegalovirus exposure and HLA in healthy donors. TCRdb keeps only in-frame clones here, not all; method: immunoSEQ multiplex PCR. The sample lists roughly 100,000 clones, approximately 90% occurring once. The sequenced sample consisted of PBMCs. These receptors all come from a woman aged 18-29 years in good health and CMV-seropositive. CDR3s include the opening cysteine and the closing phenylalanine or tryptophan. The order of the fields is CDR3 DNA, CDR3 protein, V gene, clone size, J gene, D gene. A D gene is named only where the DNA matches it firmly. Rows may omit the clone size; those that give it use once, few, many or a size class.

TGCAGTGCTATCATTACGGATGAGCAGTTCTTC CSAIITDEQFF TRBV20-1 NA TRBJ2-1 NA
TGTGCCAGCAGCCCCTTCCAGGGGGTGGTCACTGAAGCTTTCTTT CASSPFQGVVTEAFF TRBV11-3 NA TRBJ1-1 TRBD1
TGTGCCATCAGTGAAGGGGGGGGCATTAACACTGAAGCTTTCTTT CAISEGGGINTEAFF TRBV10-3 NA TRBJ1-1 NA
TGTGCCAGCAGTTTAGCGGAGGGCACAGATACGCAGTATTTT CASSLAEGTDTQYF TRBV27 NA TRBJ2-3 NA
TGCAGCGCATCTGGACAGGCGAACACTGAAGCTTTCTTT CSASGQANTEAFF TRBV29-1 NA TRBJ1-1 TRBD1
TGCGCCAGCAGCCAACTTATTAACACCGGGGAGCTGTTTTTT CASSQLINTGELFF TRBV4-1 NA TRBJ2-2 NA
TGCAGCGTCCGAGTCGGGACAGTTACGCTTGGGGAGCAGTACTTC CSVRVGTVTLGEQYF TRBV29-1 once TRBJ2-7 TRBD1
TGCAGCGCGCGGACAGGCCCGGGGGCGGAGCAGTACTTC CSARTGPGAEQYF TRBV29-1 NA TRBJ2-7 NA
TGTGCCAGCAGCCCGGGACTAGCGGGAGGAGTAGGGGAGCAGTTCTTC CASSPGLAGGVGEQFF TRBV7-7 NA TRBJ2-1 TRBD2
TGCGCCAGCAGTGAGTACAGGGAGATTGGCTACACCTTC CASSEYREIGYTF TRBV10-1 NA TRBJ1-2 NA
TGCGCCAGCAGCAATTCTTACGGGACAGGGGGTCGCGGGGAGCTGTTTTTT CASSNSYGTGGRGELFF TRBV4-1 NA TRBJ2-2 TRBD1
TGTGCCACGCTCAATCCGGGACAGGGACTTTACGAGCAGTACTTC CATLNPGQGLYEQYF TRBV6-5 NA TRBJ2-7 TRBD1
TGTGCCAGCAGCTTCCTTATTACAGATACGCAGTATTTT CASSFLITDTQYF TRBV7-2 NA TRBJ2-3 NA
TGTGCCAGCAGCGTAGCGCTAGCATTGTCTGACGAGCAGTACTTC CASSVALALSDEQYF TRBV9 NA TRBJ2-7 NA
TGTGCCAGCAGCCCGGACAGGAAACAGAACACCGGGGAGCTGTTTTTT CASSPDRKQNTGELFF TRBV5-8 NA TRBJ2-2 TRBD1
TGCGCCAGCAGTGAAAGGGGCGGCTACACCTTC CASSERGGYTF TRBV10-2 NA TRBJ1-2 NA
TGTGCCAGCAGTTTCGCAGGGTCGAGCAATCAGCCCCAGCATTTT CASSFAGSSNQPQHF TRBV28 NA TRBJ1-5 NA
TGTGCCAGCTCCCCCGGACAGACAGATAATTCACCCCTCCACTTT CASSPGQTDNSPLHF TRBV18 NA TRBJ1-6 NA
TGTGCCAGCAGCTTACGAGAGACTGAAGCTTTCTTT CASSLRETEAFF TRBV7-8 NA TRBJ1-1 NA
TGCAGCGCTCAGGGGGTCGGCTATGGCTACACCTTC CSAQGVGYGYTF TRBV29-1 NA TRBJ1-2 TRBD1